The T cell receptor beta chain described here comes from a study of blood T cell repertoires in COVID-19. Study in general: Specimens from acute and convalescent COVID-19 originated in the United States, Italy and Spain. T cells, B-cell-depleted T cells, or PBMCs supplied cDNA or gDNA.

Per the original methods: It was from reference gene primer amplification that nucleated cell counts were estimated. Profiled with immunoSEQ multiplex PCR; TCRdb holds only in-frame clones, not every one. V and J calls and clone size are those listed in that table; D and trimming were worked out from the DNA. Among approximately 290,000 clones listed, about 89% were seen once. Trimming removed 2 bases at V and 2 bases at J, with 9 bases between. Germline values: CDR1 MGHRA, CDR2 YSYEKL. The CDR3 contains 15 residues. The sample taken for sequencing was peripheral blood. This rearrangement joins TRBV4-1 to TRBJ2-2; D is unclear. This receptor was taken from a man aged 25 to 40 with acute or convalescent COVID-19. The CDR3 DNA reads TGCGCCAGCAGCCAACCGATCCTAAACACCGGGGAGCTGTTTTTT. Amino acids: CASSQPILNTGELFF.